The 30 T cell receptor beta chains below come from one sample, sequenced in a study of cytomegalovirus exposure and HLA in healthy donors. PCR primers comprised 60 Vbeta and 13 Jbeta primers. Method: immunoSEQ multiplex PCR; TCRdb's copy keeps in-frame clones and lacks some. Of about 110,000 clones in the sample, 69% were seen once. Material for sequencing was PBMCs. The origin of the receptors is a woman aged 70-85 years in good health and CMV-seropositive.

The sample holds one count of this clone. V gene TRBV5-6 combines with J gene TRBJ1-6, with a tentative D call TRBD1 (6 bases). Germline V gene data show CDR1 as SGHDT and CDR2 as YYEEEE. CDR3 length: 16 amino acids. V was shortened by 3 bases and J by 10 bases, with 20 bases between the two germline ends. CDR3 DNA: TGTGCCAGCAGCTGGGGCTCGACAGGAATTGGATCACCCCTCCACTTT. Its translation: CASSWGSTGIGSPLHF.

This chain links TRBV20-1 with TRBJ1-2; D is uncertain. Germline CDR1 and CDR2: DFQATT and SNEGSKA (reference sequence). This CDR3 spans 11 amino acids. Trimming pared 3 bases from V and 5 bases from J, leaving 7 bases between. The CDR3 loop is CSASEVYGYTF. The CDR3 region has the DNA TGCAGTGCTAGTGAGGTATATGGCTACACCTTC.

V is TRBV19 and J is TRBJ1-5; D call uncertain. The CDR3 sequence is 13 residues long. Trimming cost V 6 bases and J 4 bases, with 10 bases left between them. Germline assignment: CDR1 LNHDA and CDR2 SQIVND (reference sequence). The CDR3 sequence is CASRGGGNQPQHF. In nucleotides, the CDR3 is TGTGCCAGTAGGGGAGGAGGGAATCAGCCCCAGCATTTT.

This chain uses TRBV2 with TRBJ1-1, with D possibly TRBD1 on 5 matching bases. In germline, CDR1 is SNHLY, CDR2 FYNNEI. CDR3 length: 14 residues. The V end was cut by 8 bases, the J end by 0 bases, with 13 bases between. CDR3 loop: CASREGYLNTEAFF. CDR3 DNA: TGTGCCAGCCGGGAGGGGTATCTGAACACTGAAGCTTTCTTT.

The chain is built from TRBV2 and TRBJ2-5, with 9 bases identical to TRBD2. The CDR3 has 15 amino acids. V gave up 8 bases and J gave up 1 base; unmatched junction bases: 8. Looked up from germline, CDR1 is SNHLY and CDR2 is FYNNEI. DNA for the CDR3: TGTGCCAGCGCCGTCTTTAGCGGGGGCCAAGAGACCCAGTACTTC. Amino acid sequence: CASAVFSGGQETQYF.

This clone appeared once. The chain is built from TRBV10-3 and TRBJ2-5, with D possibly TRBD1 on 7 matching bases. Looked up from germline, CDR1 is ENHRY and CDR2 is SYGVKD. Trimming took 3 bases from V and 6 from J, leaving 20 bases between them. The length of the CDR3 is 16 residues. The CDR3 DNA reads TGTGCCATCAGTGACCTTATGGTGGAGGGGGCGAAGACCCAGTACTTC. Its translation is CAISDLMVEGAKTQYF.

The V gene is TRBV15, the J gene TRBJ2-3; 7 bases line up with TRBD2. The CDR3 has 17 amino acids. With 1 base clipped from V and 6 bases from J, the junction kept 13 bases outside the gene matches. Germline assignment: CDR1 LNHNV and CDR2 YYDKDF (reference sequence). The CDR3 reads CATSRGIEGRGGDTQYF. The CDR3 DNA is TGTGCCACCAGCAGAGGAATCGAGGGACGGGGAGGGGATACGCAGTATTTT.

This clone was seen once. The chain uses TRBV30 and TRBJ2-5; 7 positions match TRBD1. V gave up 5 bases and J gave up 5 bases; unmatched junction bases: 2. The V gene's germline CDR1 is GTSNPN and CDR2 SVGIG (reference sequence). CDR3 size: 11 residues. The CDR3 reads CAWPTGETQYF. DNA of the CDR3: TGTGCCTGGCCGACAGGGGAGACCCAGTACTTC.

This rearrangement joins TRBV7-6 to TRBJ1-3, with D perhaps TRBD1 (5 bases). Germline V gives CDR1 SGHVS, CDR2 FNYEAQ. CDR3 length equals 14 residues. V was pared by 5 bases and J by 0 bases, with 8 bases between. Here the CDR3 reads CASSIQDSGNTIYF. CDR3 nucleotide sequence: TGTGCCAGCAGCATACAGGACTCTGGAAACACCATATATTTT.

The chain employs TRBV9 and TRBJ2-3, with a weak D call TRBD1 (6 bases). This CDR3 has 14 residues. The germline V gene encodes CDR1 SGDLS and CDR2 YYNGEE. V gave up 5 bases and J gave up 2 bases, with 12 bases separating them. As DNA, the CDR3 is TGTGCCAGCAGTATAGGGGGTACCACAGATACGCAGTATTTT. Translation: CASSIGGTTDTQYF. Full variable domain (remainder filled in from reference TRBV9 and TRBJ2-3): DSGVTQTPKHLITATGQRVTLRCSPRSGDLSVYWYQQSLDQGLQFLIQYYNGEERAKGNILERFSAQQFPDLHSELNLSSLELGDSALYFCASSIGGTTDTQYFGPGTRLTVL.

The rearrangement uses TRBV15 and TRBJ2-7, with 8 bases fitting TRBD1. With 1 base clipped from V and 0 bases from J, the junction kept 2 bases outside the gene matches. From germline, CDR1 is LNHNV and CDR2 YYDKDF (reference sequence). The length of the CDR3 is 15 residues. The DNA of the CDR3 is TGTGCCACCAGCAGAGGGACAGGGAGCTCCTACGAGCAGTACTTC. This sequence encodes CATSRGTGSSYEQYF.

This clone turned up a few times. Other DNA sequences in this specimen translate into the identical CDR3. The genes are TRBV2 and TRBJ2-2; 7 bases are a match to TRBD1. Germline V gives CDR1 SNHLY, CDR2 FYNNEI. V was pared by 6 bases and J by 2 bases, with 3 bases of the junction left unmatched. This CDR3 region has 14 residues. The CDR3 bases are TGTGCCAGCAGGGGGGACAGTAACACCGGGGAGCTGTTTTTT. Translation gives CASRGDSNTGELFF.

The CDR3 region has the DNA TGTGCCAGCAGTGAAGCCTCGACAGGGGTGGGATCACCCCTCCACTTT. It translates to CASSEASTGVGSPLHF. The chain carries TRBV6-1 and TRBJ1-6; 8 bases are shared with TRBD1. Germline V gene lookup returns CDR1 MNHNS and CDR2 SASEGT. The V and J ends lost 0 bases and 10 bases, in that order; junction bases with no gene match: 8. This CDR3 has 16 amino acids.

V is TRBV13 and J is TRBJ1-4; 7 bases map to TRBD1. The CDR3 consists of 18 residues. The V segment lost 4 bases and the J segment 3 bases; nucleotides outside the gene matches: 14. From germline, CDR1 is PRHDT and CDR2 FYEKMQ (reference sequence). The CDR3 is CASSSSRDRSSANEKLFF. The CDR3 DNA reads TGTGCCAGCAGCTCAAGCCGGGACAGATCGTCAGCTAATGAAAAACTGTTTTTT.

The genes are TRBV5-1 and TRBJ2-7; 8 bases agree with TRBD1. This CDR3 contains 15 residues. Trimming cost V 2 bases and J 3 bases; bases outside gene matches: 7. Germline CDR1 reads SGHRS; CDR2 reads YFSETQ. The CDR3 sequence: CASSLGAGQDYEQYF. The CDR3 coding sequence is TGCGCCAGCAGCTTAGGGGCGGGACAGGACTACGAGCAGTACTTC.

The CDR3 loop is CASSPLRGSYEQYF. CDR3 bases: TGTGCCAGCAGCCCCCTCCGGGGCTCCTACGAGCAGTACTTC. V usage is TRBV11-2 and J usage is TRBJ2-7, with D possibly TRBD2 on 5 matching bases. Per germline, CDR1 SGHAT and CDR2 FQNNGV. This CDR3 contains 14 residues. The V gene lost 5 bases and the J gene lost 0 bases, with 11 bases spanning the gap. The variable domain in full, with the rest retrieved from reference TRBV11-2 and TRBJ2-7, is EAGVAQSPRYKIIEKRQSVAFWCNPISGHATLYWYQQILGQGPKLLIQFQNNGVVDDSQLPKDRFSAERLKGVDSTLKIQPAKLEDSAVYLCASSPLRGSYEQYFGPGTRLTVT.

V usage is TRBV29-1 and J usage is TRBJ2-1; 7 bases fit TRBD2. The CDR3 loop spans 15 amino acids. Germline V lookup: CDR1 SQVTM, CDR2 ANQGSEA. V was clipped by 5 bases and J by 8 bases; unmatched bases: 15. The CDR3 DNA is TGCAGCGTTCGCCAATTTGGGGCGGGGGTAGATGAGCAGTTCTTC. Translated: CSVRQFGAGVDEQFF.

The chain has TRBV15 and TRBJ2-5; 9 bases fit TRBD2. Trimming removed 4 bases from V and 2 bases from J; junction bases left unmatched: 5. The CDR3 consists of 15 residues. Germline CDR1 LNHNV, CDR2 YYDKDF (reference sequence). CDR3 region: CATSNTLAGQETQYF. The DNA for the CDR3 is TGTGCCACCAGCAACACGCTAGCGGGACAAGAGACCCAGTACTTC.

The V gene is TRBV19, the J gene TRBJ1-4; D perhaps matches TRBD1 (5 bases). Trimming stripped 8 bases from V and 2 bases from J, with 21 bases between. The germline V gene encodes CDR1 LNHDA and CDR2 SQIVND (reference sequence). The CDR3 spans 17 residues. CDR3: CASVTGGRGATNEKLFF. The CDR3 DNA is TGTGCCAGTGTGACGGGGGGACGCGGGGCTACTAATGAAAAACTGTTTTTT.

A remark on this clone: At the DNA level, this CDR3 is encoded by other sequences in the same sample as well. The chain couples TRBV10-3 to TRBJ1-1; a weak D match, TRBD1 (6 bases). Germline CDR1 reads ENHRY; CDR2 reads SYGVKD. CDR3 size: 11 residues. V was pared by 6 bases and J by 8 bases, with 10 bases between. DNA of the CDR3: TGTGCCATCAGATCTACAGGGGAAGCTTTCTTT. Its translation is CAIRSTGEAFF.

The V and J genes are TRBV6-6 and TRBJ2-7, with D perhaps TRBD2 (6 bases). The CDR3 is made up of 16 amino acids. Trimming pared 2 bases from V and 4 bases from J, leaving 18 bases between. Germline CDR1 and CDR2: MNHNY and SVGAGI (reference sequence). The CDR3 DNA reads as TGTGCCAGCAGTTACCACGCCCCGGGACTCTTTTACGAGCAGTACTTC. Amino acids: CASSYHAPGLFYEQYF.

The chain carries TRBV30 and TRBJ1-6; no clear D gene. Trimming removed 0 bases at V and 7 bases at J, with 10 bases between. Germline CDR1 and CDR2: GTSNPN and SVGIG (reference sequence). The CDR3 contains 14 residues. CDR3 bases: TGTGCCTGGAGTGTACGGGGTGGAAATTCACCCCTCCACTTT. Translation gives CAWSVRGGNSPLHF. Complete variable domain (other parts from reference TRBV30 and TRBJ1-6): SQTIHQWPATLVQPVGSPLSLECTVEGTSNPNLYWYRQAAGRGLQLLFYSVGIGQISSEVPQNLSASRPQDRQFILSSKKLLLSDSGFYLCAWSVRGGNSPLHFGNGTRLTVT.

J is TRBJ1-2 and V is TRBV6-6; TRBD1 matches at 8 bases. After removal of 7 bases from V and 3 bases from J, the junction contained 4 bases not matched to a gene. Germline assignment: CDR1 MNHNY and CDR2 SVGAGI (reference sequence). The CDR3 has 13 amino acids. CDR3 amino acids: CASTLGQDYGYTF. In nucleotides, the CDR3 is TGTGCCAGCACCCTGGGACAGGACTATGGCTACACCTTC.

This rearrangement joins TRBV2 to TRBJ1-2; 7 nucleotides align to TRBD1. CDR3 size: 14 residues. Germline V lookup: CDR1 SNHLY, CDR2 FYNNEI. The trim removed 3 bases at V and 5 bases at J, leaving 6 bases unmatched. Written as DNA, the CDR3 is TGTGCCAGCAGTGAGGAGGGGGCGGTATATGGCTACACCTTC. It is translated as CASSEEGAVYGYTF.

This clone was observed a few times. The chain combines TRBV7-2 with TRBJ1-3, with TRBD1 identical over 11 bases. Germline CDR1 and CDR2: SGHTA and FQGNSA. The V segment lost 5 bases and the J segment 0 bases; nucleotides outside the gene matches: 12. There are 19 residues in the CDR3. CDR3: CASSTRDRGIGYSGNTIYF. For the CDR3, the DNA is TGTGCCAGCAGCACCCGGGACAGGGGGATTGGATACTCTGGAAACACCATATATTTT. Variable domain in full (rest from reference TRBV7-2 and TRBJ1-3): GAGVSQSPSNKVTEKGKDVELRCDPISGHTALYWYRQSLGQGLEFLIYFQGNSAPDKSGLPSDRFSAERTGGSVSTLTIQRTQQEDSAVYLCASSTRDRGIGYSGNTIYFGEGSWLTVV.

CDR3 nucleotides: TGTGCCAGCTCACCCAGTATTCCTACAGGGTCGCCTGGCTACACCTTC. It is translated as CASSPSIPTGSPGYTF. This chain joins TRBV18 and TRBJ1-2; perhaps TRBD1 as D (6 bases). Trimming removed 3 bases at V and 7 bases at J, with 21 bases between. The CDR3 sequence is 16 residues long. Germline CDR1 reads KGHSH; CDR2 reads LQKENI.

In this sample, this clone turned up once. The chain recombines TRBV7-2 with TRBJ2-7; 9 bases map to TRBD1. Per germline, CDR1 SGHTA and CDR2 FQGNSA. The CDR3 contains 17 residues. The trim removed 1 base at V and 7 bases at J, leaving 14 bases unmatched. CDR3 in amino acids: CASSLGGGGTGSGEQYF. CDR3 DNA: TGTGCCAGCAGCTTAGGGGGAGGGGGGACAGGGAGCGGTGAGCAGTACTTC.

This clone showed up just a few times. This rearrangement joins TRBV27 to TRBJ2-5; 7 bases align to TRBD1. V was clipped by 5 bases and J by 7 bases; unmatched bases: 13. CDR1 is MNHEY, CDR2 SMNVEV, per germline (reference sequence). CDR3 size: 15 residues. This CDR3 is CASSAPGGTKGTQYF. The CDR3 bases are TGTGCCAGCAGTGCCCCAGGGGGTACCAAGGGGACCCAGTACTTC.

The chain couples TRBV11-3 to TRBJ2-7, with a weak D call TRBD2 (5 bases). In germline, CDR1 is SGHNT, CDR2 YENEEA. This CDR3 region has 13 residues. Trimming took 3 bases from V and 3 from J, leaving 9 bases between them. The CDR3 spells CASSLGASYEQYF. DNA for the CDR3: TGTGCCAGCAGCTTGGGAGCCAGCTACGAGCAGTACTTC.

This clone is termed medium-sized. The rearrangement links TRBV13 to TRBJ1-1; TRBD1 is a possible D gene (5 bases). Trimming removed 5 bases from V and 1 base from J, with 17 bases in between. This CDR3 spans 16 amino acids. From germline, CDR1 is PRHDT and CDR2 FYEKMQ (reference sequence). CDR3 nucleotide sequence: TGTGCCAGCAGCCAGACCGTAGGGGCTAGGAACACTGAAGCTTTCTTT. Protein: CASSQTVGARNTEAFF.